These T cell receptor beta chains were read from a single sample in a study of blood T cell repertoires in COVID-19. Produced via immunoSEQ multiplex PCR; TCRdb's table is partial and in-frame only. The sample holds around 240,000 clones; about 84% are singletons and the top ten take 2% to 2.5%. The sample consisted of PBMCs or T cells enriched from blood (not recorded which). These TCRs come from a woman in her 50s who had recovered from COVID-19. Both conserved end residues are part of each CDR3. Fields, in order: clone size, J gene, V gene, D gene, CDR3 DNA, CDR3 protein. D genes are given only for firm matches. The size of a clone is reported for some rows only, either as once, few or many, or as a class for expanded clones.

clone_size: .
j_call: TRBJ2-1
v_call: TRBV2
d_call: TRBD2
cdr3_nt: TGTGCCAGCAGTCTACTAGCGTGGAATGAGCAGTTCTTC
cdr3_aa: CASSLLAWNEQFF

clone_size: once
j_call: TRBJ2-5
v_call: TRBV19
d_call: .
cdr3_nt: TGTGCCAGTAGACGTAACTCCCTGTGGGAGACCCAGTACTTC
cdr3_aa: CASRRNSLWETQYF

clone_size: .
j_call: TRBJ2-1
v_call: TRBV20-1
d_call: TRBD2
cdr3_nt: TGCAGTGCTAGTCGGGGGGAGTATGGCAATGAGCAGTTCTTC
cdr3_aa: CSASRGEYGNEQFF

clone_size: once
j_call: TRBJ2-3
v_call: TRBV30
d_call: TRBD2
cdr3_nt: TGTGCCTGGGAGCGGGACACAGATACGCAGTATTTT
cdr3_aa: CAWERDTDTQYF

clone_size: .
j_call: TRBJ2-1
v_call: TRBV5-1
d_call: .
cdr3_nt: TGCGCCAGCAGCCCAGGGATGACAGGCAATGAGCAGTTCTTC
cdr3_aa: CASSPGMTGNEQFF

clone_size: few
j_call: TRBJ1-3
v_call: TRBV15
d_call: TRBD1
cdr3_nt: TGTGCCACCAGCAGGGGACAGGTCCCCTCCTCTGGAAACACCATATATTTT
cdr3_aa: CATSRGQVPSSGNTIYF

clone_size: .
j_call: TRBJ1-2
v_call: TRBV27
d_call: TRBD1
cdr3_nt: TGTGCCAGCAGTAGTAAGGGCGGACAGGGGGGGTATGGCTACACCTTC
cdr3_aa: CASSSKGGQGGYGYTF

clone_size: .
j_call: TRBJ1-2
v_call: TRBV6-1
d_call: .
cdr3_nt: TGTGCCAGCAGTGAAGCGCTTACAGGATACTATGGCTACACCTTC
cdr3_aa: CASSEALTGYYGYTF

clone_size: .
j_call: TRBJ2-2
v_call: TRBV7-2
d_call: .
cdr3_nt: TGTGCCAGCAGCTTTCCCAACTTCCCTAACACCGGGGAGCTGTTTTTT
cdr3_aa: CASSFPNFPNTGELFF

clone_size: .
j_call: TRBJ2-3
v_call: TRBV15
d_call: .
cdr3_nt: TGTGCCACCAGCTTAGCCAGCGGTAACACAGATACGCAGTATTTT
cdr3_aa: CATSLASGNTDTQYF

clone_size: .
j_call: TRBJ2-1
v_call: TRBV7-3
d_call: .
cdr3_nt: TGTGCCAGCAGCTATGCTAGTTCCTACAATGAGCAGTTCTTC
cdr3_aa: CASSYASSYNEQFF

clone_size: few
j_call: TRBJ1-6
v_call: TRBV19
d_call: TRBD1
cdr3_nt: TGTGCCAGTAGGGGACAGTCTAATTCACCCCTCCACTTT
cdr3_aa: CASRGQSNSPLHF

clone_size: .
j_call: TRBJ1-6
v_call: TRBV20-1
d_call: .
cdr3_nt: TGCAGTGCTAGTGATGCAGGACGGACTTTTTCACCCCTCCACTTT
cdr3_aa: CSASDAGRTFSPLHF

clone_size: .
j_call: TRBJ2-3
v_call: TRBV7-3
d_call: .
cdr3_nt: TGTGCCAGCAGCTTAACCTCCTACTCTGGAGATACGCAGTATTTT
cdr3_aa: CASSLTSYSGDTQYF

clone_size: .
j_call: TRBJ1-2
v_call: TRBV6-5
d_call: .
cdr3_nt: TGTGCCAGCAGTTATCGGGGAAATGAGGATGGCTACACCTTC
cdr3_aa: CASSYRGNEDGYTF

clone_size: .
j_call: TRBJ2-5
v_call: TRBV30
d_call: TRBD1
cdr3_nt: TGTGCCTGGAGTACGGGGACAGCACAAGAGACCCAGTACTTC
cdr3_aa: CAWSTGTAQETQYF

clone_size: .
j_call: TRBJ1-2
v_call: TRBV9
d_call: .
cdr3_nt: TGTGCCAGCAGCGCGCGACAGATTCTCTATGGCTACACCTTC
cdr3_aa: CASSARQILYGYTF

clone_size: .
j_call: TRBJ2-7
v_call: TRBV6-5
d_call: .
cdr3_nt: TGTGCCAGCAGTACACAAGGACAGTTAAACTACGAGCAGTACTTC
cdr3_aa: CASSTQGQLNYEQYF

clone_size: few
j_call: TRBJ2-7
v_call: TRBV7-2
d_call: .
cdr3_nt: TGTGCCAGCAGCTTAGCGGGCGCCGGTCAGTACGAGCAGTACTTC
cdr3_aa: CASSLAGAGQYEQYF

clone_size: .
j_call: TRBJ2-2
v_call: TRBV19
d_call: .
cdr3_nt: TGTGCCAGTAGTATTTTGAGGGCGAACACCGGGGAGCTGTTTTTT
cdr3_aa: CASSILRANTGELFF

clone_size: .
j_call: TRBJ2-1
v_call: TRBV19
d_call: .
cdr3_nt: TGTGCCAGTAGCCTAGCTATAGGGTACAATGAGCAGTTCTTC
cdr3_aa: CASSLAIGYNEQFF

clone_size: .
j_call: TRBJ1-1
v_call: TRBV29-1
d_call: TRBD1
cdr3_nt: TGCAGCGTATCTGCCCGGGGACAGCTGAACACTGAAGCTTTCTTT
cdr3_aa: CSVSARGQLNTEAFF

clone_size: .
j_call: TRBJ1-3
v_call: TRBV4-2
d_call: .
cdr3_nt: TGTGCCAGCAGCTTTCCGAGCTCTGGAAACACCATATATTTT
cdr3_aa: CASSFPSSGNTIYF

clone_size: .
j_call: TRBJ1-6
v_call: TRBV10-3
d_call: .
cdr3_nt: TGTGCCACGAGGGGGACGGCGTCTGGTTCACCCCTCCACTTT
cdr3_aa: CATRGTASGSPLHF

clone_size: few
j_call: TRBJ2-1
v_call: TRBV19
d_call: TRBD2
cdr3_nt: TGTGCCAGTAGTATTAAGCTCCTAGCGGGACACGGTGAGCAGTTCTTC
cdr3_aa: CASSIKLLAGHGEQFF